The T cell receptor beta chain described here comes from a study of identical twins. It was template switching that added a universal primer site, and there were unique molecular identifiers on the cDNA. TCRdb processed the 5' RACE reads anew with MiXCR; each CDR3 protein has one entry. Of approximately 1.8 million distinct CDR3 sequences listed, around a third are singletons. The CDR3 runs to 16 residues. V was pared by 6 bases and J by 5 bases, with 11 bases of the junction left unmatched. The V gene's germline CDR1 is DFQATT and CDR2 SNEGSKA (reference sequence). The source is a newborn girl in good health. The chain has TRBV20-1 and TRBJ2-2; 11 bases are a match to TRBD2. Material for sequencing was cord blood. The CDR3 region is CSAPLSGGAGTGELFF. The CDR3 DNA follows: TGCAGTGCCCCCCTTAGCGGGGGGGCCGGAACCGGGGAGCTGTTTTTT.